This entry lists 10 T cell receptor beta chains sequenced from one sample in a study of T cells in Graves' hyperthyroidism and ophthalmopathy. TCR beta CDR3 regions were amplified from RNA. A first-round RT-PCR of the TCR CDR3 used the HTBI primer set. From the multiplex PCR reads, TCRdb called clonotypes with MiXCR, one entry per CDR3 protein. This table has about 740,000 distinct CDR3 sequences, around 13% appearing once. Sequencing input: blood. These receptors originate from a woman between 18 and 30 years old with Graves' hyperthyroidism.

The chain employs TRBV15 and TRBJ2-5; the D is unclear. CDR3 size: 14 residues. The V gene's germline CDR1 is LNHNV and CDR2 YYDKDF (reference sequence). V was pared by 9 bases and J by 4 bases, with 18 bases between. The CDR3 loop reads CATRAQAARETQYF. DNA of the CDR3: TGTGCCACAAGGGCCCAGGCCGCCCGAGAGACCCAGTACTTC.

There are many counts of this clonotype. The chain combines TRBV20-1 with TRBJ2-7; 7 bases agree with TRBD1. This CDR3 is 11 amino acids long. Germline values: CDR1 DFQATT, CDR2 SNEGSKA (reference sequence). Trimming removed 6 bases from V and 6 bases from J; junction bases left unmatched: 5. CDR3 coding DNA: TGCAGTGCCCCGACAGGGCTCGAGCAGTACTTC. Encoded protein: CSAPTGLEQYF.

In regard to this clonotype: The final CDR3 position lacks the conserved phenylalanine or tryptophan, pointing to a likely read error. The chain links TRBV7-2 to TRBJ1-5; D possibly corresponds to TRBD1 (6 bases). CDR3 length: 15 amino acids. Trimming stripped 5 bases from V and 3 bases from J, with 14 bases between. Germline CDR1 reads SGHTA; CDR2 reads FQGNSA. In DNA form, the CDR3 reads TGTGCCAGCAGCACCCTAGAGGGGGACAATCAGCCCCAGCATCTT. It specifies CASSTLEGDNQPQHL.

This clonotype was counted at least ten times. The chain links TRBV7-8 to TRBJ2-1; D gene unclear. CDR3 length: 15 amino acids. The ends were cut back, 2 bases at V and 6 bases at J, with 14 bases in the middle. CDR1 is SGHVS and CDR2 is FQNEAQ in the germline V gene. For the CDR3, the DNA is TGTGCCAGCAGCTTATTAGGCGCGACGATCAATGAGCAGTTCTTC. Translated: CASSLLGATINEQFF.

This chain links TRBV11-2 with TRBJ2-1, with TRBD2 identical over 11 bases. The CDR3 loop spans 16 amino acids. J was trimmed by 7 bases and V by 2 bases; bases with no gene match: 7. Germline CDR1 reads SGHAT; CDR2 reads FQNNGV. The CDR3 coding sequence is TGTGCCAGCAGCTTAATAGCGGGAGGGGCCGTTAATGAGCAGTTCTTC. It is translated as CASSLIAGGAVNEQFF.

This clonotype was counted at least ten times. V usage is TRBV7-8 and J usage is TRBJ1-5; D not certain. The CDR3 runs to 14 residues. The V end was cut by 3 bases, the J end by 0 bases, with 6 bases between. Germline loops: CDR1 SGHVS, CDR2 FQNEAQ. In nucleotides, the CDR3 is TGTGCCAGCAGCTTGGAGATTAGCAATCAGCCCCAGCATTTT. It translates to CASSLEISNQPQHF.

This clonotype was seen a handful of times. V is TRBV29-1 and J is TRBJ2-3; D is possibly TRBD1 (6 bases). Germline CDR1 and CDR2: SQVTM and ANQGSEA. V was pared by 7 bases and J by 4 bases, with 15 bases between. The CDR3 totals 13 residues. The CDR3 sequence: CSAMDSPADTQYF. In DNA form, the CDR3 reads TGCAGCGCCATGGACAGCCCAGCAGATACGCAGTATTTT.

This clonotype was picked up many times. V is TRBV5-6 and J is TRBJ2-1, with 10 bases fitting TRBD2. The CDR3 has 18 residues. The V and J ends lost 5 bases and 2 bases, in that order; junction bases with no gene match: 13. Germline-derived CDR1 and CDR2 are SGHDT and YYEEEE. The DNA for the CDR3 is TGTGCCAGCAGTTTTGAGAGGAGCGGGAGGGCCGCCTACAATGAGCAGTTCTTC. It is translated as CASSFERSGRAAYNEQFF.

This clonotype was counted only a few times. The rearrangement uses TRBV28 and TRBJ2-7; TRBD2 agrees at 8 bases. Looked up from germline, CDR1 is MDHEN and CDR2 is SYDVKM. The CDR3 is 15 amino acids. With 2 bases clipped from V and 2 bases from J, the junction kept 5 bases outside the gene matches. The CDR3 bases are TGTGCCAGCAGTTTACTACTAGCGGAAACCTACGAGCAGTACTTC. Translated: CASSLLLAETYEQYF.

V usage is TRBV2 and J usage is TRBJ2-3; perhaps TRBD2 as D (5 bases). Trimming took off 10 bases at V and 0 bases at J, with 17 bases between the two ends. The CDR3 extends over 15 amino acids. The germline V gene has CDR1 SNHLY and CDR2 FYNNEI. The CDR3 loop reads CATKVRSGSTDTQYF. The CDR3 coding sequence is TGTGCCACCAAAGTTCGGAGCGGTAGCACAGATACGCAGTATTTT. Based on the CDR3 plus reference TRBV2 and TRBJ2-3, the full variable domain is EPEVTQTPSHQVTQMGQEVILRCVPISNHLYFYWYRQILGQKVEFLVSFYNNEISEKSEIFDDQFSVERPDGSNFTLKIRSTKLEDSAMYFCATKVRSGSTDTQYFGPGTRLTVL.